The 16 T cell receptor beta chains listed next were all sequenced from one sample in a study of cytomegalovirus exposure and HLA in healthy donors. Generated by immunoSEQ multiplex PCR, the TCRdb table keeps only in-frame clones and is missing some. The profile shows some 170,000 clones, about 85% of them singletons. Sequences were obtained from PBMCs. The receptor source for this set is a young man in good health and CMV-seropositive.

The V gene is TRBV2, the J gene TRBJ1-4, with TRBD1 identical over 7 bases. There are 18 residues in the CDR3. CDR1 and CDR2 from the germline V gene are SNHLY and FYNNEI. V was pared by 3 bases and J by 0 bases, with 10 bases of the junction left unmatched. The CDR3 reads CASSEGTANPPTNEKLFF. The CDR3 region has the DNA TGTGCCAGCAGTGAGGGGACAGCAAATCCCCCAACTAATGAAAAACTGTTTTTT.

This chain uses TRBV19 with TRBJ2-3; no clear D. This CDR3 has 14 residues. Germline assignment: CDR1 LNHDA and CDR2 SQIVND (reference sequence). Trimming cost V 5 bases and J 2 bases, with 11 bases left between them. In nucleotides, the CDR3 is TGTGCCAGTAGTGACGAGGTTCTCACAGATACGCAGTATTTT. Amino acid sequence: CASSDEVLTDTQYF.

The V gene is TRBV4-2, the J gene TRBJ2-1; D may be TRBD1 (5 bases). This CDR3 spans 17 amino acids. Trimming took 4 bases from V and 3 from J, leaving 19 bases between them. From germline, CDR1 is LGHNA and CDR2 YNFKEQ. The CDR3 nucleotides read TGTGCCAGCAGCCGAACACCTCAGGGTAAGGTCTACAATGAGCAGTTCTTC. Translated: CASSRTPQGKVYNEQFF.

This clone has just a few counts. In DNA, the CDR3 is TGTGCCAGCAGCCAAGGGACTAGCGGGGGGGCAGAGACCCAGTACTTC. Amino acids: CASSQGTSGGAETQYF. This chain uses TRBV4-2 with TRBJ2-5; the match to TRBD2 covers 15 bases. The ends lost 1 base at V and 4 bases at J; junction bases unmatched: 1. Germline values: CDR1 LGHNA, CDR2 YNFKEQ. This CDR3 contains 16 residues.

V usage is TRBV27 and J usage is TRBJ2-7; TRBD2 matches 12 bases. This CDR3 region has 15 residues. The trim removed 0 bases at V and 5 bases at J, leaving 2 bases unmatched. Looked up from germline, CDR1 is MNHEY and CDR2 is SMNVEV (reference sequence). The CDR3 coding sequence is TGTGCCAGCAGTTTATCTTGGACTAGCGGGGACGAGCAGTACTTC. Amino acid sequence: CASSLSWTSGDEQYF.

The genes are TRBV5-1 and TRBJ2-7; D perhaps matches TRBD2 (5 bases). V lost 6 bases and J 0 bases, leaving 16 bases between the germline ends. Germline V gene sequence: CDR1 SGHRS, CDR2 YFSETQ. CDR3 size: 15 residues. Here the CDR3 reads CASTPRGSDSYEQYF. The CDR3 DNA reads TGCGCCAGCACCCCGAGAGGTAGCGACTCCTACGAGCAGTACTTC.

The chain links TRBV10-3 to TRBJ1-2; the match to TRBD1 covers 7 bases. Germline CDR1 reads ENHRY; CDR2 reads SYGVKD. This CDR3 spans 13 amino acids. The V segment lost 6 bases and the J segment 5 bases; nucleotides outside the gene matches: 6. CDR3 sequence reads: CAISTGDRYGYTF. The CDR3 DNA reads TGTGCCATCAGCACAGGGGATAGGTATGGCTACACCTTC.

The chain employs TRBV29-1 and TRBJ2-2; 7 bases agree with TRBD1. The trim removed 0 bases at V and 7 bases at J, leaving 8 bases unmatched. The CDR3 has 15 amino acids. CDR1 is SQVTM, CDR2 ANQGSEA, per germline. CDR3 coding DNA: TGCAGCGTTGAAGAGGAGACAGGGAAGATCGGGGAGCTGTTTTTT. Protein sequence: CSVEEETGKIGELFF.

This clone was seen more than once but under ten times. The V gene is TRBV5-4, the J gene TRBJ2-5; no reliable D call. Germline V CDR1 and CDR2: SGHNT, YYREEE (reference sequence). The CDR3 totals 16 residues. Trimming cost V 0 bases and J 5 bases, with 17 bases left between them. The DNA of the CDR3 is TGTGCCAGCAGCTTGGGGCCCGTAGTATCGGGTGAGACCCAGTACTTC. This encodes CASSLGPVVSGETQYF.

This sequence joins TRBV2 and TRBJ1-2; 7 bases are shared with TRBD1. Germline V gene sequence: CDR1 SNHLY, CDR2 FYNNEI. The CDR3 has 14 residues. V dropped 3 bases and J dropped 7; count of bases not matched to a gene: 8. The CDR3 DNA sequence: TGTGCCAGCAGTGATCCTCAGGGGGTTCTTGGCTACACCTTC. Amino acid sequence: CASSDPQGVLGYTF.

The V and J genes are TRBV4-1 and TRBJ1-6; D possibly corresponds to TRBD1 (5 bases). CDR1 MGHRA and CDR2 YSYEKL come from the germline V gene. The CDR3 loop spans 20 amino acids. V shed 2 bases and J shed 9 bases, with 29 bases lying between them. The CDR3: CASSQTPSRSDSILRSPLHF. CDR3 bases: TGCGCCAGCAGCCAAACCCCCTCCCGTTCTGACAGTATACTCCGTTCACCCCTCCACTTT.

The chain uses TRBV5-1 and TRBJ2-3; possible D gene TRBD1, 6 bases. Trimming left V 4 bases short and J 0 bases short, with 15 bases between. CDR3 size: 16 residues. The germline gives CDR1 SGHRS, CDR2 YFSETQ. This CDR3 reads CASSAGRDTSTDTQYF. CDR3 bases: TGCGCCAGCAGCGCCGGACGGGACACAAGCACAGATACGCAGTATTTT.

CDR3: CASSYSRVGYTF. Here the CDR3 DNA reads TGTGCCAGCAGTTACAGCAGGGTCGGCTACACCTTC. The J gene is TRBJ1-2, the V gene TRBV6-5, with a weak D call TRBD1 (5 bases). The CDR3 is 12 amino acids. V dropped 2 bases and J dropped 8 bases, with 9 bases sitting between them. Germline-derived CDR1 and CDR2 are MNHEY and SVGAGI.

CDR3 amino acids: CASGYIGRGEKLFF. In DNA, the CDR3 is TGTGCCAGCGGATACATAGGCAGGGGTGAAAAACTGTTTTTT. The V gene is TRBV27, the J gene TRBJ1-4, with D possibly TRBD1 on 6 matching bases. CDR3 size: 14 residues. V lost 8 bases and J lost 7, with 17 bases in between. Germline-derived CDR1 and CDR2 are MNHEY and SMNVEV (reference sequence). The whole variable domain, filled in from reference TRBV27 and TRBJ1-4, reads EAQVTQNPRYLITVTGKKLTVTCSQNMNHEYMSWYRQDPGLGLRQIYYSMNVEVTDKGDVPEGYKVSRKEKRNFPLILESPSPNQTSLYFCASGYIGRGEKLFFGSGTQLSVL.

The CDR3 sequence is CASSGRDRAGPNSPLHF. In DNA, the CDR3 is TGCGCCAGCAGCGGCCGGGACAGAGCGGGCCCTAATTCACCCCTCCACTTT. V gene TRBV4-1 combines with J gene TRBJ1-6, with 7 bases identical to TRBD1. CDR3 length: 17 residues. With V trimmed by 5 bases and J by 6 bases, 13 bases remained unmatched. Germline CDR1 reads MGHRA; CDR2 reads YSYEKL.

The chain has TRBV2 and TRBJ1-4, with 7 bases identical to TRBD1. Trimming at V came to 6 bases and at J to 8 bases, leaving 9 bases not matched to a gene. Looked up from germline, CDR1 is SNHLY and CDR2 is FYNNEI. The CDR3 totals 14 residues. The CDR3 nucleotides are TGTGCCAGCAGCCTTGAAGCAGGGGGGGAAAAACTGTTTTTT. Translated: CASSLEAGGEKLFF.